These 16 T cell receptor beta chains were all obtained from the same sample, sequenced in a study of CD8+ T cells in alopecia areata (dated by TCRdb to 2017 to 2018). Library preparation was by the immunoSEQ multiplex PCR assay. RNA was extracted from all samples and reverse transcribed into cDNA, which served as template for TCR sequencing. This immuneACCESS table, as held by TCRdb, lists in-frame sequences with V and J called but not all clones. Of the missing ones, under half trace to an unresolved V gene in checked studies; the others have no known cause. This sample gives about 190,000 clones in total; 45% to 65% of them show up just once. Of the sample, less than 0.8% is held by the ten largest clones. The time point label, read with the paper, signifies: around 28 days on oral tofacitinib. The treatment or condition label corresponds to: oral pan-JAK inhibitor, 5-10 mg twice daily. Sequencing was performed on CD4+ T cells sorted from blood, taken at week 4, from a patient treated with tofacitinib. These TCRs come from a human donor with alopecia areata.

The chain joins TRBV5-1 to TRBJ2-7; TRBD2 matches 11 bases. Germline V gene sequence: CDR1 SGHRS, CDR2 YFSETQ. The CDR3 is 18 residues long. V was pared by 2 bases and J by 1 base, with 11 bases of the junction left unmatched. The CDR3 here is CASSFFPSGRSVSYEQYF. In DNA, the CDR3 is TGCGCCAGCAGCTTCTTCCCTAGCGGGAGGTCCGTTTCCTACGAGCAGTACTTC. Full variable domain (missing parts from reference TRBV5-1 and TRBJ2-7): KAGVTQTPRYLIKTRGQQVTLSCSPISGHRSVSWYQQTPGQGLQFLFEYFSETQRNKGNFPGRFSGRQFSNSRSEMNVSTLELGDSALYLCASSFFPSGRSVSYEQYFGPGTRLTVT.

In DNA, the CDR3 is TGCAGTGCCAGACGGTACTACGAGCAGTACTTC. The encoded protein is CSARRYYEQYF. The chain combines TRBV20-1 with TRBJ2-7, with no clear D. Germline CDR1 and CDR2: DFQATT and SNEGSKA (reference sequence). The CDR3 loop spans 11 amino acids. Trimming removed 6 bases from V and 3 bases from J, with 9 bases in between.

In its sample, this clone was seen a few times. The chain joins TRBV7-3 to TRBJ2-2, with 9 bases matching TRBD2. This CDR3 is built from 16 residues. Looked up from germline, CDR1 is SGHTA and CDR2 is FQGTGA. The junction had 9 bases not matched to a gene; V was cut back by 1 base and J by 9 bases. CDR3 sequence: CASSLIAGAGGRELFF. CDR3 in DNA: TGTGCCAGCAGCTTAATAGCGGGAGCTGGTGGCCGGGAGCTGTTTTTT.

The table lists this clone with a few counts. This chain links TRBV29-1 with TRBJ2-1; 14 positions match TRBD2. The germline CDR1 and CDR2 sequences are SQVTM and ANQGSEA. This CDR3 is built from 16 residues. V was pared by 0 bases and J by 12 bases, with 10 bases of the junction left unmatched. The CDR3 sequence is CSVEDWTSGRTRRQFF. CDR3 sequence (DNA): TGCAGCGTTGAAGATTGGACTAGCGGGAGGACCCGTAGGCAGTTCTTC.

This clone was seen a handful of times. V gene TRBV29-1 combines with J gene TRBJ2-1; 7 positions match TRBD2. Germline V gene lookup returns CDR1 SQVTM and CDR2 ANQGSEA. V lost 3 bases, J lost 6 bases, and 8 bases stayed unmatched. The CDR3 runs to 14 residues. CDR3 protein: CSVDRRLARNEQFF. In DNA, the CDR3 is TGCAGCGTTGACCGCAGACTAGCCCGCAATGAGCAGTTCTTC.

The chain couples TRBV7-2 to TRBJ2-7; D is perhaps TRBD1 (6 bases). Trimming took 3 bases from V and 4 from J, leaving 13 bases between them. The CDR3 totals 14 residues. Germline V gives CDR1 SGHTA, CDR2 FQGNSA. CDR3 amino acids: CASSFGHRVYEQYF. The CDR3 region has the DNA TGTGCCAGCAGCTTCGGTCACAGGGTATACGAGCAGTACTTC.

This clone was detected only a few times. The CDR3 sequence: CASSFGRSGRGGSSYEQYF. Here the CDR3 DNA reads TGTGCCAGCAGTTTTGGGCGGTCGGGTCGGGGCGGAAGCTCCTACGAGCAGTACTTC. The J gene is TRBJ2-7, the V gene TRBV27; D tentatively fits TRBD1 or TRBD2 (5 bases each). CDR1 MNHEY and CDR2 SMNVEV come from the germline V gene (reference sequence). V was trimmed by 3 bases and J by 0 bases, leaving 24 bases between them. This CDR3 has 19 residues.

This clone was recorded once. This chain joins TRBV5-4 and TRBJ2-5; D perhaps matches TRBD2 (6 bases). Deletions cut 2 bases from V and 2 bases from J, with 13 bases between. Germline lookup yields CDR1 SGHNT and CDR2 YYREEE (reference sequence). The CDR3 spans 15 residues. CDR3 nucleotide sequence: TGTGCCAGCAGCTTTAGGAGGGATGTACAAGAGACCCAGTACTTC. Translated: CASSFRRDVQETQYF.

The genes are TRBV5-6 and TRBJ2-7; no clear D gene. The germline CDR1 and CDR2 sequences are SGHDT and YYEEEE. Trimming shortened V by 0 bases and J by 7 bases, and 5 bases separated the two germline ends. This CDR3 has 11 amino acids. The CDR3 reads CASSLEGEQYF. The CDR3 bases are TGTGCCAGCAGCTTGGAAGGGGAGCAGTACTTC.

V is TRBV9 and J is TRBJ2-7; the D is unclear. The CDR3 contains 14 residues. The germline gives CDR1 SGDLS, CDR2 YYNGEE. Trimming stripped 2 bases from V and 1 base from J, with 10 bases between. This CDR3 reads CASSVGVLSYEQYF. The CDR3 region has the DNA TGTGCCAGCAGCGTTGGGGTCCTGTCCTACGAGCAGTACTTC.

This clone came up once. V and J are TRBV11-2 and TRBJ2-1; D gene ambiguous. CDR1 SGHAT and CDR2 FQNNGV come from the germline V gene. Trimming removed 1 base at V and 0 bases at J, with 7 bases between. This CDR3 has 15 amino acids. CDR3 loop: CASSLGSSSYNEQFF. In DNA, the CDR3 is TGTGCCAGCAGCTTAGGATCCAGCTCCTACAATGAGCAGTTCTTC.

The gene calls are TRBV29-1 and TRBJ1-2; no clear D gene. This CDR3 spans 13 amino acids. Germline V lookup: CDR1 SQVTM, CDR2 ANQGSEA. The V end was cut by 3 bases, the J end by 4 bases, with 12 bases between. CDR3 in DNA: TGCAGCGTTGAGGACCACGACCTCTATGGCTACACCTTC. Its protein is CSVEDHDLYGYTF.

The chain combines TRBV5-4 with TRBJ2-1; 9 positions agree with TRBD2. This CDR3 region has 16 residues. CDR1 and CDR2 from the germline V gene are SGHNT and YYREEE (reference sequence). The junction had 10 bases not matched to a gene; V was cut back by 4 bases and J by 5 bases. The CDR3, as DNA: TGTGCCAGCAGCCGCGGAAGGCGGGAGGGCAACAATGAGCAGTTCTTC. It codes for CASSRGRREGNNEQFF.

This clone has more than one count but fewer than ten. The chain is built from TRBV7-2 and TRBJ2-6; no clear D. V lost 5 bases, J lost 0 bases, and 8 bases lay in between. Germline values: CDR1 SGHTA, CDR2 FQGNSA. This CDR3 has 15 residues. CDR3 DNA: TGTGCCAGCAGCCACGGCGGCTCTGGGGCCAACGTCCTGACTTTC. Its translation is CASSHGGSGANVLTF.

This sequence joins TRBV6-5 and TRBJ1-1, with a possible D match to TRBD1 (5 bases). The CDR3 totals 13 residues. Germline V lookup: CDR1 MNHEY, CDR2 SVGAGI. The V end was cut by 6 bases, the J end by 3 bases, with 11 bases between. Here the CDR3 DNA reads TGTGCCAGCAGGGACCAGGGTGACACTGAAGCTTTCTTT. Its translation is CASRDQGDTEAFF.

The chain is built from TRBV7-9 and TRBJ1-1; D unresolved. The CDR3 is 13 residues long. Germline CDR1 SEHNR, CDR2 FQNEAQ (reference sequence). V gave up 5 bases and J gave up 2 bases, with 9 bases separating them. CDR3 protein: CASSIGPNTEAFF. The CDR3 DNA is TGTGCCAGCAGCATAGGACCTAACACTGAAGCTTTCTTT.